This passage covers 21 T cell receptor beta chains from one sample sequenced in a study of cytomegalovirus exposure and HLA in healthy donors. Researchers ran the PCR with 60 Vbeta and 13 Jbeta primers. The table came from immunoSEQ multiplex PCR; TCRdb's copy has only in-frame clones and leaves some out. The data show 150,000 or so clones, 77% seen once. The sequencing sample was made of PBMCs. Every receptor here comes from a woman in her thirties in good health and CMV-seronegative.

This clone was counted at least ten times. This chain joins TRBV30 and TRBJ1-6, with 10 positions matching TRBD1. The length of the CDR3 is 16 residues. J gave up 6 bases and V 3 bases, and 8 bases lay outside the gene matches. CDR1 and CDR2 (germline): GTSNPN, SVGIG (reference sequence). The CDR3 coding sequence is TGTGCCTGGAGCGGCCGGACAGGGGGAATTAATTCACCCCTCCACTTT. Translating it yields CAWSGRTGGINSPLHF.

The J gene is TRBJ1-5, the V gene TRBV6-1, with D maybe TRBD1 (5 bases). This CDR3 is built from 16 residues. With 2 bases removed from V and 2 bases from J, the gap between germline ends came to 13 bases. In germline, CDR1 is MNHNS, CDR2 SASEGT. The CDR3: CASSERRQGRNQPQHF. The CDR3 nucleotides are TGTGCCAGCAGTGAAAGGCGGCAGGGCCGCAATCAGCCCCAGCATTTT.

V gene TRBV4-1 combines with J gene TRBJ1-3; D ambiguous. This CDR3 comprises 16 residues. V was cut by 3 bases and J by 0 bases, with 12 bases left in between. Germline V lookup: CDR1 MGHRA, CDR2 YSYEKL. CDR3 protein: CASSQLTTTSGNTIYF. The CDR3, as DNA: TGCGCCAGCAGCCAGTTGACGACTACCTCTGGAAACACCATATATTTT.

This CDR3 reads CASRDVGNQPQHF. The CDR3 coding sequence is TGTGCCTCGAGGGATGTCGGCAATCAGCCCCAGCATTTT. J is TRBJ1-5 and V is TRBV10-3; no clear D. V was trimmed by 11 bases and J by 2 bases, leaving 13 bases between them. This CDR3 is 13 amino acids long. CDR1 and CDR2 (germline): ENHRY, SYGVKD.

J is TRBJ2-7 and V is TRBV30; D possibly corresponds to TRBD2 (5 bases). This CDR3 spans 14 amino acids. Trimming took 4 bases from V and 1 from J, leaving 14 bases between them. Germline V gene sequence: CDR1 GTSNPN, CDR2 SVGIG (reference sequence). The CDR3 loop reads CAWMSGDWSYEQYF. DNA of the CDR3: TGTGCCTGGATGTCCGGGGATTGGTCCTACGAGCAGTACTTC.

The chain uses TRBV7-8 and TRBJ2-7; 8 nucleotides align to TRBD1. This CDR3 has 14 amino acids. V was pared by 6 bases and J by 3 bases, with 7 bases of the junction left unmatched. Germline CDR1 reads SGHVS; CDR2 reads FQNEAQ. CDR3 nucleotides: TGTGCCAGCAGACCGGGACAGGATTTCTACGAGCAGTACTTC. It encodes CASRPGQDFYEQYF.

The chain uses TRBV11-2 and TRBJ2-7; D perhaps matches TRBD2 (5 bases). The ends were cut back, 5 bases at V and 0 bases at J, with 11 bases in the middle. Germline CDR1 is SGHAT and CDR2 is FQNNGV. CDR3 length equals 14 residues. CDR3 sequence reads: CASSPGLSSYEQYF. The CDR3 DNA reads as TGTGCCAGCAGCCCAGGACTTAGCTCCTACGAGCAGTACTTC.

The chain couples TRBV5-8 to TRBJ2-3, with 11 positions matching TRBD2. J gave up 6 bases and V 0 bases, and 6 bases lay outside the gene matches. CDR1 and CDR2 from the germline V gene are SGHTS and YDEGEE. This CDR3 is 16 amino acids long. In nucleotides, the CDR3 is TGTGCCAGCAGCTTGGCCCCGGGACTAGCGGCGGATACGCAGTATTTT. Protein product: CASSLAPGLAADTQYF.

CDR3 coding DNA: TGTGCCAGCAGCCAAGAAACAGGGGCTCGCTATGGCTACACCTTC. It is translated as CASSQETGARYGYTF. The chain couples TRBV4-2 to TRBJ1-2; 7 bases agree with TRBD1. Germline trimming cut 0 bases from V and 4 bases from J; bases unmatched to any gene: 5. CDR1 is LGHNA and CDR2 is YNFKEQ in the germline V gene. The CDR3 spans 15 residues.

The sample holds one count of this clone. V is TRBV13 and J is TRBJ2-1; D might be TRBD2 (7 bases). CDR3 length: 15 residues. Trimming took 5 bases from V and 2 from J, leaving 13 bases between them. The germline V gene has CDR1 PRHDT and CDR2 FYEKMQ (reference sequence). CDR3 nucleotides: TGTGCCAGCAGCGGGGCGGGGGCCGCCTACAATGAGCAGTTCTTC. Its protein product is CASSGAGAAYNEQFF.

The rearrangement links TRBV10-3 to TRBJ1-5; 8 bases map to TRBD1. CDR3 length: 13 residues. V shed 7 bases and J 5 bases; nucleotides not matched to a gene: 4. The germline CDR1 and CDR2 sequences are ENHRY and SYGVKD. CDR3 region: CAINPDRDQPQHF. DNA of the CDR3: TGTGCCATCAACCCGGACAGGGATCAGCCCCAGCATTTT.

A word on this clone: This specimen includes other DNA sequences encoding the same CDR3. V is TRBV5-1 and J is TRBJ2-3, with 7 nucleotides matching TRBD2. V lost 0 bases, J lost 3 bases, and 1 base stayed unmatched. The CDR3 is 14 amino acids. Germline V gene sequence: CDR1 SGHRS, CDR2 YFSETQ. CDR3 coding DNA: TGCGCCAGCAGCTTGGGGACTAGAACAGATACGCAGTATTTT. This codes for CASSLGTRTDTQYF.

About this clone: The sample carries other DNA sequences with the same CDR3. The chain links TRBV18 to TRBJ2-7; TRBD1 aligns across 7 bases. V was pared by 2 bases and J by 3 bases, with 1 base of the junction left unmatched. Germline loops: CDR1 KGHSH, CDR2 LQKENI. The CDR3 spans 13 residues. This CDR3 is CASSPGTDYEQYF. CDR3 sequence (DNA): TGTGCCAGCTCACCAGGGACAGACTACGAGCAGTACTTC. Looking up the rest from reference TRBV18 and TRBJ2-7 gives the full variable domain: NAGVMQNPRHLVRRRGQEARLRCSPMKGHSHVYWYRQLPEEGLKFMVYLQKENIIDESGMPKERFSAEFPKEGPSILRIQQVVRGDSAAYFCASSPGTDYEQYFGPGTRLTVT.

In DNA, the CDR3 is TGTGCCAGCTCACCACCTGGACAGAGCGAGCAGTACTTC. Translated, it gives CASSPPGQSEQYF. V is TRBV18 and J is TRBJ2-7, with D maybe TRBD1 (6 bases). V was trimmed by 0 bases and J by 6 bases, leaving 9 bases between them. CDR1 is KGHSH, CDR2 LQKENI, per germline. There are 13 residues in the CDR3.

The rearrangement joins TRBV19 to TRBJ2-7, with 11 bases aligning to TRBD1. V lost 4 bases to trimming and J lost 5 bases; unmatched junction nucleotides: 7. Germline CDR1 LNHDA, CDR2 SQIVND (reference sequence). The CDR3 has 15 residues. CDR3: CASSNQDRGRNEQYF. The CDR3 DNA sequence: TGTGCCAGTAGTAACCAGGACAGGGGGCGGAACGAGCAGTACTTC.

The J gene is TRBJ1-6, the V gene TRBV18, with 9 bases matching TRBD1. This CDR3 has 15 residues. CDR1 KGHSH and CDR2 LQKENI come from the germline V gene. V gave up 5 bases and J gave up 7 bases; unmatched junction bases: 6. DNA of the CDR3: TGTGCCAGCTCATCCGGGGGGACAGGGAATTCACCCCTCCACTTT. This gives the protein CASSSGGTGNSPLHF. The full variable domain, completed using reference TRBV18 and TRBJ1-6, is NAGVMQNPRHLVRRRGQEARLRCSPMKGHSHVYWYRQLPEEGLKFMVYLQKENIIDESGMPKERFSAEFPKEGPSILRIQQVVRGDSAAYFCASSSGGTGNSPLHFGNGTRLTVT.

This clone appeared once. In this CDR3 the conserved last residue, phenylalanine or tryptophan, is missing, so a read error is likely. The V gene is TRBV2, the J gene TRBJ1-2; TRBD1 matches 11 bases. CDR1 is SNHLY, CDR2 FYNNEI, per germline. The CDR3 is 14 residues long. J lost 8 bases, V lost 4 bases, and 6 bases had no gene match. DNA for the CDR3: TGTGCCAGCAGTGGTTTGAGGACAGGGGGCGGCTACACCCTC. Protein sequence: CASSGLRTGGGYTL.

The chain recombines TRBV19 with TRBJ1-4; D not certain. Germline V CDR1 and CDR2: LNHDA, SQIVND (reference sequence). The CDR3 totals 13 residues. V dropped 8 bases and J dropped 8 bases, with 15 bases sitting between them. The CDR3, as DNA: TGTGCCAGTTCGAGTCGGGAGAGGGAAAAACTGTTTTTT. Amino acids: CASSSREREKLFF.

The chain is built from TRBV5-8 and TRBJ1-2; D not certain. V was trimmed by 0 bases and J by 5 bases, leaving 8 bases between them. Germline V gene data show CDR1 as SGHTS and CDR2 as YDEGEE. The CDR3 contains 13 residues. For the CDR3, the DNA is TGTGCCAGCAGCTTGGCACAGTTTTATGGCTACACCTTC. Protein sequence: CASSLAQFYGYTF.

This clone was seen a few times. DNA for the CDR3: TGCAGCGGGAGGACTAGCGGGGGGACCGGGGAGCTGTTTTTT. Amino acid sequence: CSGRTSGGTGELFF. This chain connects TRBV29-1 to TRBJ2-2; 14 bases are a match to TRBD2. Germline CDR1 SQVTM, CDR2 ANQGSEA. J gave up 5 bases and V 7 bases, and 3 bases lay outside the gene matches. CDR3 length: 14 amino acids.

The rearrangement joins TRBV6-5 to TRBJ1-2; 7 nucleotides match TRBD1. The CDR3 length is 13 residues. Germline V lookup: CDR1 MNHEY, CDR2 SVGAGI. The trim removed 6 bases at V and 3 bases at J, leaving 4 bases unmatched. In DNA form, the CDR3 reads TGTGCCAGCAGCAGAGGGACAGACTATGGCTACACCTTC. Amino acid sequence: CASSRGTDYGYTF.